The rows below give T cell receptor beta chains drawn from one sample of a study of blood T cell repertoires in COVID-19. The assay was immunoSEQ multiplex PCR, and TCRdb's table has in-frame clones only and misses some. The sample shows around 310,000 clones, roughly 90% of them seen only once. The sequenced material came from peripheral blood. These receptor sequences come from a woman in her forties or fifties with active or convalescent COVID-19. Both conserved end residues are part of each CDR3. A D gene is named only where the DNA matches it firmly. For some rows the clone size is stated as once, few or many, or as a class when expanded; others skip it.

V	size	D	J	CDR3	DNA
TRBV5-1	NA	NA	TRBJ2-2	CASSFQGSSNTGELFF	TGCGCCAGCAGCTTTCAGGGCAGCTCAAACACCGGGGAGCTGTTTTTT
TRBV28	NA	NA	TRBJ2-3	CASSLGRSDTQYF	TGTGCCAGCAGTTTAGGTCGGTCAGATACGCAGTATTTT
TRBV28	NA	NA	TRBJ2-2	CASSPRLSTGELFF	TGTGCCAGCAGTCCGCGACTTTCCACCGGGGAGCTGTTTTTT
TRBV7-3	NA	NA	TRBJ2-1	CASSLKGTPRLPNEQFF	TGTGCCAGCAGCTTAAAGGGGACACCTAGGCTCCCGAATGAGCAGTTCTTC
TRBV9	NA	TRBD1	TRBJ1-6	CASSARDRGVSLHF	TGTGCCAGCAGCGCCCGGGACAGGGGAGTATCCCTCCACTTT
TRBV5-5	NA	NA	TRBJ1-2	CASSLTVNNHYGYTF	TGTGCCAGCAGCTTGACAGTTAACAACCACTATGGCTACACCTTC
TRBV19	NA	NA	TRBJ1-5	CASRQGKGNQPQHF	TGTGCCAGTAGACAGGGAAAGGGCAATCAGCCCCAGCATTTT
TRBV7-6	NA	TRBD1	TRBJ1-4	CASSAGQGGNEKLFF	TGTGCCAGCAGCGCCGGACAGGGGGGGAATGAAAAACTGTTTTTT
TRBV6-5	NA	NA	TRBJ1-1	CASSYSSDTLVTEAFF	TGTGCCAGCAGTTACTCATCGGACACTTTGGTCACTGAAGCTTTCTTT
TRBV24-1	NA	TRBD1	TRBJ1-2	CATSGQGDNGYTF	TGTGCCACCAGTGGGCAGGGGGATAATGGCTACACCTTC
TRBV30	NA	NA	TRBJ1-2	CAWIGGKYGYTF	TGTGCCTGGATAGGAGGGAAGTATGGCTACACCTTC
TRBV12-3/TRBV12-4	few	NA	TRBJ2-7	CASKQEVSYEQYF	TGTGCCAGCAAGCAGGAGGTTTCCTACGAGCAGTACTTC
TRBV19	NA	NA	TRBJ2-5	CASSVGETQYF	TGTGCCAGTAGTGTCGGAGAGACCCAGTACTTC
TRBV2	NA	NA	TRBJ2-1	CASVNRDLSYNEQFF	TGTGCCAGCGTAAACAGGGACCTCTCCTACAATGAGCAGTTCTTC
TRBV4-1	NA	NA	TRBJ2-5	CASSQAVQETQYF	TGCGCCAGCAGCCAAGCAGTCCAAGAGACCCAGTACTTC
TRBV3-1/TRBV3-2	few	NA	TRBJ2-6	CASSHTVGQPGHRRSPGANVLTF	TGTGCCAGCAGCCATACTGTGGGGCAGCCCGGGCATCGGCGGTCTCCAGGGGCCAACGTCCTGACTTTC
TRBV6-2/TRBV6-3	NA	NA	TRBJ2-4	CASSYPPQGSRNIQYF	TGTGCCAGCAGTTATCCACCACAGGGAAGTAGAAACATTCAGTACTTC
TRBV19	NA	NA	TRBJ2-1	CASSRRPPGYNEQFF	TGTGCCAGTAGTAGGCGACCCCCCGGGTACAATGAGCAGTTCTTC
TRBV10-3	NA	NA	TRBJ1-4	CAISEKREKLFF	TGTGCCATCAGTGAAAAGCGGGAAAAACTGTTTTTT
TRBV6-5	NA	TRBD1	TRBJ1-6	CASSRQGDNSPLHF	TGTGCCAGCAGTCGACAGGGTGACAATTCACCCCTCCACTTT
TRBV25-1	few	TRBD1	TRBJ2-7	CASSEYGRGREQYF	TGTGCCAGCAGTGAATATGGCAGGGGGCGCGAGCAGTACTTC
TRBV5-1	once	NA	TRBJ1-2	CASSPSREDAGYTF	TGCGCCAGCAGCCCTAGCCGGGAGGACGCTGGCTACACCTTC
TRBV12-3/TRBV12-4	NA	NA	TRBJ2-4	CASRQDSKNIQYF	TGTGCCAGCAGGCAGGACAGCAAAAACATTCAGTACTTC
TRBV19	once	TRBD1	TRBJ2-4	CASSPTGNPAKNIQYF	TGTGCCAGTAGCCCGACAGGGAACCCAGCCAAAAACATTCAGTACTTC
TRBV19	NA	TRBD1	TRBJ1-6	CASNRQGASSYNSPLHF	TGTGCCAGTAACCGGCAGGGGGCGAGCTCCTATAATTCACCCCTCCACTTT
TRBV7-8	NA	NA	TRBJ1-1	CASSLARGVETEAFF	TGTGCCAGCAGCTTAGCGCGGGGGGTGGAGACTGAAGCTTTCTTT
TRBV5-6	NA	NA	TRBJ1-2	CASSLDGPGYGYTF	TGTGCCAGCAGCTTAGACGGGCCAGGGTATGGCTACACCTTC
TRBV6-5	NA	NA	TRBJ2-1	CASSTARGDYNEQFF	TGTGCCAGCAGTACCGCTCGCGGGGATTACAATGAGCAGTTCTTC
TRBV14	NA	NA	TRBJ2-1	CASSPGVEQFF	TGTGCCAGCAGCCCGGGAGTTGAGCAGTTCTTC
TRBV9	NA	TRBD1	TRBJ1-2	CASSPGQGNYGYTF	TGTGCCAGCAGCCCTGGACAGGGGAACTATGGCTACACCTTC
TRBV5-1	NA	NA	TRBJ1-2	CASSLGQDYGYTF	TGCGCCAGCAGCTTGGGGCAGGACTATGGCTACACCTTC
TRBV10-3	NA	NA	TRBJ1-6	CAISEGGLGSYNSPLHF	TGTGCCATCAGTGAGGGAGGGTTGGGGTCCTATAATTCACCCCTCCACTTT
TRBV4-1	NA	NA	TRBJ1-3	CASSQDLANTIYF	TGCGCCAGCAGCCAAGATTTAGCGAACACCATATATTTT
TRBV28	few	TRBD1	TRBJ1-5	CASSPGTVGNQPQHF	TGTGCCAGCAGTCCCGGGACAGTGGGCAATCAGCCCCAGCATTTT
TRBV27	NA	NA	TRBJ2-3	CASSAGRVTDTQYF	TGTGCCAGCTCCGCCGGGCGGGTCACAGATACGCAGTATTTT
TRBV7-9	NA	NA	TRBJ1-2	CASSLGQNSNYGYTF	TGTGCCAGCAGCTTAGGACAGAATTCTAACTATGGCTACACCTTC
TRBV6-5	NA	TRBD1	TRBJ1-5	CASSYFGISRGQPQHF	TGTGCCAGCAGTTACTTTGGGATTTCCAGGGGGCAGCCCCAGCATTTT
TRBV7-2	NA	NA	TRBJ1-1	CASSTTGIPTDEAFF	TGTGCCAGCAGCACCACAGGGATCCCTACGGATGAAGCTTTCTTT
TRBV12-3/TRBV12-4	few	NA	TRBJ1-5	CASSPQLDQPQHF	TGTGCCAGCAGTCCGCAGCTAGATCAGCCCCAGCATTTT
TRBV6-5	once	NA	TRBJ2-7	CASSYSIAGGGDEQYF	TGTGCCAGCAGTTACTCGATAGCCGGGGGAGGCGACGAGCAGTACTTC
TRBV7-2	NA	NA	TRBJ1-3	CASSLGADKPSGNTIYF	TGTGCCAGCAGCTTAGGGGCAGACAAACCCTCTGGAAACACCATATATTTT
TRBV15	NA	TRBD1	TRBJ1-3	CATSKLWSGQAGNTIYF	TGTGCCACCAGCAAACTCTGGAGCGGACAGGCTGGAAACACCATATATTTT
TRBV3-1/TRBV3-2	NA	TRBD1	TRBJ1-2	CASSQAPGGGSSSTNYGYTF	TGTGCCAGCAGCCAAGCCCCTGGAGGGGGCTCTTCCTCTACTAACTATGGCTACACCTTC
TRBV2	NA	NA	TRBJ1-2	CASSVSGGNYGYTF	TGTGCCAGCAGTGTATCGGGGGGGAACTATGGCTACACCTTC
TRBV5-4	NA	TRBD2	TRBJ2-1	CASSPTPTSGGYNEQFF	TGTGCCAGCAGCCCCACACCCACTAGCGGGGGATACAATGAGCAGTTCTTC
TRBV4-3	NA	NA	TRBJ1-5	CASSQDREWNQPQHF	TGCGCCAGCAGCCAAGACAGGGAATGGAATCAGCCCCAGCATTTT
TRBV28	NA	NA	TRBJ1-5	CASSPGQRGANQPQHF	TGTGCCAGCAGTCCGGGCCAGCGGGGGGCCAATCAGCCCCAGCATTTT
TRBV27	NA	TRBD1	TRBJ1-5	CASRTGTGINQPQHF	TGTGCCAGCAGGACCGGGACAGGGATCAATCAGCCCCAGCATTTT
TRBV28	once	NA	TRBJ1-1	CASRRGGWRDTEAFF	TGTGCCAGCAGGCGTGGCGGGTGGAGGGACACTGAAGCTTTCTTT
TRBV29-1	NA	NA	TRBJ2-1	CSVELRGGTEYNEQFF	TGCAGCGTTGAACTTCGGGGCGGGACAGAATACAATGAGCAGTTCTTC
TRBV14	NA	TRBD1	TRBJ1-3	CASSQEKQGIGGNTIYF	TGTGCCAGCAGCCAAGAAAAACAGGGGATCGGGGGAAACACCATATATTTT
TRBV27	NA	TRBD2	TRBJ2-3	CASSLSSGSVTDTQYF	TGTGCCAGCAGTTTAAGTAGCGGGAGTGTCACAGATACGCAGTATTTT
TRBV6-1	NA	TRBD1	TRBJ1-5	CASSDGPRRGRQPQHF	TGTGCCAGCAGTGATGGTCCGCGCAGGGGGCGTCAGCCCCAGCATTTT
TRBV5-1	NA	NA	TRBJ2-1	CASSLVGQPADEQFF	TGCGCCAGCAGCTTGGTGGGGCAGCCCGCGGATGAGCAGTTCTTC
TRBV29-1	NA	NA	TRBJ1-1	CSEKRDRAAFF	TGCAGCGAGAAGAGAGACCGAGCGGCTTTCTTT
TRBV29-1	NA	NA	TRBJ1-1	CSVPSKQGYTEAFF	TGCAGCGTCCCTTCAAAACAGGGTTACACTGAAGCTTTCTTT